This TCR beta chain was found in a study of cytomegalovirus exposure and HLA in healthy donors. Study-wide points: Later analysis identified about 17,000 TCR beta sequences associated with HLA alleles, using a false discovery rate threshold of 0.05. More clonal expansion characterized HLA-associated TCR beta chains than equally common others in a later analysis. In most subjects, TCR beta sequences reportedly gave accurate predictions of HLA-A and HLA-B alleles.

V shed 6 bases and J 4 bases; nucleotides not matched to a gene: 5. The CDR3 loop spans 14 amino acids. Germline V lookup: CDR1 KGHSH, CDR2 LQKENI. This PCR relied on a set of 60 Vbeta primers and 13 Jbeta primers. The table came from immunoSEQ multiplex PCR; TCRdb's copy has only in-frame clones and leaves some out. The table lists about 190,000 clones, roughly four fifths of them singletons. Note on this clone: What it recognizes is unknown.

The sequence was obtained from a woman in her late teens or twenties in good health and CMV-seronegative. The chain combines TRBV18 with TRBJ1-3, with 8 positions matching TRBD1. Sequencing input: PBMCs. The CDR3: CASSLGQGGNTIYF. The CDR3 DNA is TGTGCCAGCTCCCTAGGACAGGGCGGAAACACCATATATTTT.